This T cell receptor beta chain appears in the sequencing data of a study of CD8+CD57+ T cells in acquired aplastic anemia. Study summary: Each DNA sample taken from sorted CD4+ and CD8+ cells came to approximately 3.3 ug on average.

This clonotype was seen many times. Antigen specificity is unknown. Profiles of TCR beta VDJ and CDR3 were generated from a genomic DNA template. A single record per CDR3 protein comes from TCRdb applying MiXCR to the reads. The sample comprises around 140,000 distinct CDR3 sequences, around 41% of which are singletons, and roughly 8.9% rests with the top ten. The study's findings and limits: The number of CD8+ CDR3 sequences shared by patients and controls was about 27. Patients and controls were not found to differ significantly in CD8+ Simpson's diversity.

This clonotype was sampled from a human donor in good health, serving as a control. Sequencing input: sorted CD4+, CD8+, or CD8+CD57+ T cells (not recorded which) from PBMCs.

The DNA for the CDR3 is TGCGCCAGCAGCTTAACAGGCTACGGAGGGACTGAAGCTTTCTTT. Translated, it gives CASSLTGYGGTEAFF. The rearrangement uses TRBV5-1 and TRBJ1-1; possible D gene TRBD1, 5 bases. This CDR3 is built from 15 residues. Per the germline V gene, CDR1 is SGHRS and CDR2 is YFSETQ. V was shortened by 2 bases and J by 5 bases, with 16 bases between the two germline ends. The full variable domain, rest sourced from reference TRBV5-1 and TRBJ1-1, is KAGVTQTPRYLIKTRGQQVTLSCSPISGHRSVSWYQQTPGQGLQFLFEYFSETQRNKGNFPGRFSGRQFSNSRSEMNVSTLELGDSALYLCASSLTGYGGTEAFFGQGTRLTVV.